This T cell receptor beta chain was captured by sequencing in a study of tumor-infiltrating lymphocytes in primary liver carcinoma. Study-wide context: The five patients, who were men and women, ranged in age from 30 to 69 years. Roughly 3.65 to 7.5 million productive TCRbeta reads were obtained per sample, with similar numbers across tissue types. Study-wide results and limits: The study found a significantly higher top-250-clone fraction in tumors than in blood (p = 0.039).

After removal of 6 bases from V and 9 bases from J, the junction contained 5 bases not matched to a gene. Germline CDR1 and CDR2: ENHRY and SYGVKD. The CDR3 length is 13 residues. A primer in the constant region served to generate TCR beta cDNA from roughly 550 ng of total RNA. ARM-PCR was slightly modified, and three nested multiplex PCR rounds with it gave rise to the TCR beta libraries. PCR rounds one and two used TRBV1-TRBV30 forward primers with a C-beta reverse primer for around 11 cycles each. In TCRdb, the multiplex PCR reads were re-called with MiXCR into one record per CDR3 protein. The data show 310,000 or so distinct CDR3 sequences, roughly 60% seen once. Comments on this clonotype: The antigen is not known.

Both blood RNA, taken from unsorted whole blood, and germline DNA were extracted. The chain combines TRBV10-3 with TRBJ1-6; 7 bases are shared with TRBD1. Material: peripheral blood. This TCR was recovered from a young woman with primary liver carcinoma and hepatitis B virus infection. The CDR3 is CAIRTGFVSPLHF. Written as DNA, the CDR3 is TGTGCCATCAGGACAGGGTTCGTTTCACCCCTCCACTTT.